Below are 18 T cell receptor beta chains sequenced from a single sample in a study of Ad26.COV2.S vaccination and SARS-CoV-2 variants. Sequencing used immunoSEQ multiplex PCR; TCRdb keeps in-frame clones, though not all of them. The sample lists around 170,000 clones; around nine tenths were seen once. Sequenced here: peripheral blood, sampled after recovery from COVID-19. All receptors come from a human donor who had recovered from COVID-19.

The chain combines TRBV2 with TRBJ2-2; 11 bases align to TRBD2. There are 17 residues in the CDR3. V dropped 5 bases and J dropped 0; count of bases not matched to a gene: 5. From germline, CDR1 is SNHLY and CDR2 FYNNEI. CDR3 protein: CASSSTLAGANTGELFF. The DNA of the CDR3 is TGTGCCAGCAGTTCCACACTAGCGGGGGCGAACACCGGGGAGCTGTTTTTT. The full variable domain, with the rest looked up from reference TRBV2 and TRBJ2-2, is EPEVTQTPSHQVTQMGQEVILRCVPISNHLYFYWYRQILGQKVEFLVSFYNNEISEKSEIFDDQFSVERPDGSNFTLKIRSTKLEDSAMYFCASSSTLAGANTGELFFGEGSRLTVL.

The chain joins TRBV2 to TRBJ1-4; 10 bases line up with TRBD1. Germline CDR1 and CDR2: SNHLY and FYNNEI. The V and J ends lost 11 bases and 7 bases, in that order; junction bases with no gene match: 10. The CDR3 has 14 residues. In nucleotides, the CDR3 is TGTGCCGGGAGGGTGACAGGGGGCAGTGAAAAACTGTTTTTT. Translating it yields CAGRVTGGSEKLFF.

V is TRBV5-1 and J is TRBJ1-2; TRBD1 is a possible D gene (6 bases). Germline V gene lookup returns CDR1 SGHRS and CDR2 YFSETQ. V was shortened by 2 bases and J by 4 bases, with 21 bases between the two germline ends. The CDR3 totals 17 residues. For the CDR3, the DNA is TGCGCCAGCAGCTTAGCGTCAGGGGACACCACACTCTATGGCTACACCTTC. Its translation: CASSLASGDTTLYGYTF. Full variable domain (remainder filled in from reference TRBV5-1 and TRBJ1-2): KAGVTQTPRYLIKTRGQQVTLSCSPISGHRSVSWYQQTPGQGLQFLFEYFSETQRNKGNFPGRFSGRQFSNSRSEMNVSTLELGDSALYLCASSLASGDTTLYGYTFGSGTRLTVV.

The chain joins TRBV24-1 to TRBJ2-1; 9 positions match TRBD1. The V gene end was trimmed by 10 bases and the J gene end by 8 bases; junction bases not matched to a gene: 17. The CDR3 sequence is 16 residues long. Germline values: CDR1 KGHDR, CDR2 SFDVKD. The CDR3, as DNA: TGTGCCACGGCGGTCGGCGGGACAGGGAAAGATGATGAGCAGTTCTTC. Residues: CATAVGGTGKDDEQFF.

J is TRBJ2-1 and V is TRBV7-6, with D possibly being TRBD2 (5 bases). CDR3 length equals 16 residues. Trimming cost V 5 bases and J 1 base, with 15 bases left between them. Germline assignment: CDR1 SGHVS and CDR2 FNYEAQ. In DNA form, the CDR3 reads TGTGCCAGCAGCGGATTGGCCTCGGGGTCCTACAATGAGCAGTTCTTC. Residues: CASSGLASGSYNEQFF.

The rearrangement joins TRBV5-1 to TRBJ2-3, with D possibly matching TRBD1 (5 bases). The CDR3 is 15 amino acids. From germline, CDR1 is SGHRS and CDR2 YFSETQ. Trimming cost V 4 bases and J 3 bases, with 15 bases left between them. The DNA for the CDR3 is TGCGCCAGCAGCCTGCAGGGAATAGGGACAGATACGCAGTATTTT. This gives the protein CASSLQGIGTDTQYF.

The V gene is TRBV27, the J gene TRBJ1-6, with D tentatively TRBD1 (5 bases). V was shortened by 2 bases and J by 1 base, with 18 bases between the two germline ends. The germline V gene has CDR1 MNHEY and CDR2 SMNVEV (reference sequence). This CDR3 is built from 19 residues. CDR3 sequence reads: CASSLESGGRASYNSPLHF. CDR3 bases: TGTGCCAGCAGTTTAGAATCCGGGGGAAGAGCATCCTATAATTCACCCCTCCACTTT.

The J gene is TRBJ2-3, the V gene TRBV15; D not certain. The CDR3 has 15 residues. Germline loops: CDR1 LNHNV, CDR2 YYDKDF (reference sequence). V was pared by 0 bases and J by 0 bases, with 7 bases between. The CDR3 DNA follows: TGTGCCACCAGCAGAGAGTTAACTAGCACAGATACGCAGTATTTT. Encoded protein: CATSRELTSTDTQYF. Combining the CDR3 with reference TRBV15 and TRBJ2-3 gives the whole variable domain DAMVIQNPRYQVTQFGKPVTLSCSQTLNHNVMYWYQQKSSQAPKLLFHYYDKDFNNEADTPDNFQSRRPNTSFCFLDIRSPGLGDTAMYLCATSRELTSTDTQYFGPGTRLTVL.

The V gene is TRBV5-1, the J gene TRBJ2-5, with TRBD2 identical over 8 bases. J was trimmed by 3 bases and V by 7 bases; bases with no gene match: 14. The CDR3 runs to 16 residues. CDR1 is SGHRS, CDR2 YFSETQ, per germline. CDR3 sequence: CASRPHRGGAEETQYF. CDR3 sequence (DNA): TGCGCCAGCCGCCCCCATCGGGGGGGCGCAGAAGAGACCCAGTACTTC.

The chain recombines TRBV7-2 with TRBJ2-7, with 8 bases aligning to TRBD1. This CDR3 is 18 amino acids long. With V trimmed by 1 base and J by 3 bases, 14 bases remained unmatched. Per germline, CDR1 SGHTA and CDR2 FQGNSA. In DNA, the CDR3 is TGTGCCAGCAGCTTAGTAGTCGGTGACAGGGGATCAGGCTACGAGCAGTACTTC. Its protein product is CASSLVVGDRGSGYEQYF.

In nucleotides, the CDR3 is TGTGCCAGCAGTTTATTAGGGGGGGGCACCGGGGAGCTGTTTTTT. This gives the protein CASSLLGGGTGELFF. The chain has TRBV27 and TRBJ2-2; D perhaps matches TRBD2 (7 bases). This CDR3 is built from 15 residues. Germline assignment: CDR1 MNHEY and CDR2 SMNVEV (reference sequence). Trimming shortened V by 1 base and J by 4 bases, and 10 bases separated the two germline ends.

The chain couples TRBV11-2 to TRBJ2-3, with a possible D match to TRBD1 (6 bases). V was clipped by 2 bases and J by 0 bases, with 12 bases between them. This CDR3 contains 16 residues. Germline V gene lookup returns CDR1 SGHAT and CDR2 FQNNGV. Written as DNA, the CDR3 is TGTGCCAGCAGCTTAATGACAGGAGCTAGCACAGATACGCAGTATTTT. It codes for CASSLMTGASTDTQYF.

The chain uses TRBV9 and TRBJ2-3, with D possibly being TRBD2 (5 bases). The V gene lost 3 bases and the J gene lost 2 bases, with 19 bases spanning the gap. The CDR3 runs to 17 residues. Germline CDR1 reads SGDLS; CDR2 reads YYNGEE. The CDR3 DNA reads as TGTGCCAGCAGCGGAGGCTCGCGACGGGGATACACAGATACGCAGTATTTT. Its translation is CASSGGSRRGYTDTQYF.

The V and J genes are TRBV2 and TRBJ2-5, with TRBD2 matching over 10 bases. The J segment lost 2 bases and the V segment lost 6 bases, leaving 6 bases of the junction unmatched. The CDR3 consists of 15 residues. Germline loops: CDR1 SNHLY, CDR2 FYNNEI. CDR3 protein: CASRAGGSVQETQYF. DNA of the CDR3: TGTGCCAGCAGAGCGGGAGGGTCGGTGCAAGAGACCCAGTACTTC. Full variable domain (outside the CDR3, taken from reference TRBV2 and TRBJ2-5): EPEVTQTPSHQVTQMGQEVILRCVPISNHLYFYWYRQILGQKVEFLVSFYNNEISEKSEIFDDQFSVERPDGSNFTLKIRSTKLEDSAMYFCASRAGGSVQETQYFGPGTRLLVL.

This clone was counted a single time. CDR3 bases: TGTGCCAGCATAAGGGACAGGGCATACAATGAGCAGTTCTTC. It is translated as CASIRDRAYNEQFF. The chain has TRBV6-5 and TRBJ2-1, with 9 positions matching TRBD1. Germline V gives CDR1 MNHEY, CDR2 SVGAGI. This CDR3 region has 14 residues. V lost 7 bases, J lost 4 bases, and 5 bases stayed unmatched.

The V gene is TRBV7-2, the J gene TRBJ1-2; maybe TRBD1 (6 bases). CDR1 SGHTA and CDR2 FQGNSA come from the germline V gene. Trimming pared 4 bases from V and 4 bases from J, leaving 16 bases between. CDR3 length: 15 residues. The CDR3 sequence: CASSSARGAVYGYTF. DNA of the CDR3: TGTGCCAGCAGCTCCGCAAGGGGGGCTGTCTATGGCTACACCTTC.

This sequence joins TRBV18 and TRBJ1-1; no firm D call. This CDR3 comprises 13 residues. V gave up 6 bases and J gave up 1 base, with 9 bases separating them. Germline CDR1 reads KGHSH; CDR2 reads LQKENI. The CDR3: CASSRGQNTEAFF. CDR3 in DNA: TGTGCCAGCTCTCGGGGTCAGAACACTGAAGCTTTCTTT.

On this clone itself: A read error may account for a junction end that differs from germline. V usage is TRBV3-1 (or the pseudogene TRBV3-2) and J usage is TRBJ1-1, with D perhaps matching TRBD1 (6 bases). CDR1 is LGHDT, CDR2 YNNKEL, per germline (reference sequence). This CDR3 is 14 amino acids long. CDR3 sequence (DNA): TGTGCCAGCAACCAAGGGGGTCGAGACACTGAAGCTTTCTTT. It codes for CASNQGGRDTEAFF.